This TCR beta chain was sequenced in a study of T cells in Graves' hyperthyroidism and ophthalmopathy. Overall study results and limits: Blood also carried most thyroid clonotypes expanded above 0.001. Ophthalmopathy prediction by the model preceded onset by a median about 6.8 months.

Ten or more counts support this clonotype. What it binds is unknown. RNA transcripts gave rise to amplified TCR beta CDR3 regions. Primed by the HTBI set, a first-round RT-PCR was run on the TCR CDR3. MiXCR, applied by TCRdb to the multiplex PCR reads, yields one record per CDR3 protein. This table has approximately 560,000 distinct CDR3 sequences, 15% to 18% appearing once. The study based diagnoses on clinical symptoms, serum thyroxine and TRAb, thyroid ultrasound and orbital computed tomography. The CDR3 contains 14 residues. J gave up 2 bases and V 6 bases, and 5 bases lay outside the gene matches. Germline values: CDR1 DFQATT, CDR2 SNEGSKA (reference sequence).

The genes are TRBV20-1 and TRBJ2-5, with 11 bases matching TRBD2. This sequence originates from a woman aged 25 to 39 with Graves' hyperthyroidism. What was sequenced was blood. The CDR3 spells CSAALAGEQETQYF. CDR3 nucleotide sequence: TGCAGTGCCGCACTAGCGGGAGAGCAAGAGACCCAGTACTTC.